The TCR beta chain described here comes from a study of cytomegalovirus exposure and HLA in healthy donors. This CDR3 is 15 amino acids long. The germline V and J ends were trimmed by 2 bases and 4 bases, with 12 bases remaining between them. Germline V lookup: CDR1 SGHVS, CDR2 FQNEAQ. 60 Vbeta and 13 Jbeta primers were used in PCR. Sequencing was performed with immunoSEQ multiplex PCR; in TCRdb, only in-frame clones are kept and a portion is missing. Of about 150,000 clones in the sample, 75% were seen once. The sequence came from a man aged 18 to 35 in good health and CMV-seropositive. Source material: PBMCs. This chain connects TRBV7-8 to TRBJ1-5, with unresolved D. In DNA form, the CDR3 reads TGTGCCAGCAGCTTAATTGGTAGCAGAAATCAGCCCCAGCATTTT. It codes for CASSLIGSRNQPQHF. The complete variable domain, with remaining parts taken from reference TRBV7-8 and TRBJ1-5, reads GAGVSQSPRYKVAKRGQDVALRCDPISGHVSLFWYQQALGQGPEFLTYFQNEAQLDKSGLPSDRFFAERPEGSVSTLKIQRTQQEDSAVYLCASSLIGSRNQPQHFGDGTRLSIL.